This T cell receptor (beta chain) was obtained from a study of cytomegalovirus exposure and HLA in healthy donors. Study-level results: Cytomegalovirus status, reportedly, was diagnosed with high specificity and sensitivity by the classifier. The study recorded about 150 TCR beta chains that were cytomegalovirus-associated. Under in vitro conditions, three CMV-associated chains were confirmed as specific for CMV antigens.

As concerns this clone: Its antigen is undetermined.

The donors were in the roughly 130-subject validation cohort, distinct from the approximately 700-subject first cohort. The J segment lost 6 bases and the V segment lost 4 bases, leaving 5 bases of the junction unmatched. The CDR3 contains 14 residues. From germline, CDR1 is SGHRS and CDR2 YFSETQ. Clones were sequenced by immunoSEQ multiplex PCR, and TCRdb holds only the in-frame ones, with some missing. Among about 150,000 clones listed, 94% were seen once. The sequence was collected from a man between 18 and 29 years old in good health and CMV-seropositive. Specimen: PBMCs. The genes are TRBV5-1 and TRBJ2-1; 9 nucleotides agree with TRBD2. The CDR3 sequence is CASSPRTSANEQFF. In DNA form, the CDR3 reads TGCGCCAGCAGCCCACGGACTAGCGCCAATGAGCAGTTCTTC.